This T cell receptor (beta chain) derives from a study of blood T cell repertoires in COVID-19. Study-level information: PBMCs, B-cell-depleted T cells, or T cells provided the cDNA or gDNA that made up the material.

CDR3 length equals 15 residues. Trimming stripped 5 bases from V and 2 bases from J, with 14 bases between. In germline, CDR1 is LNHDA, CDR2 SQIVND (reference sequence). Per the authors' pipeline: The assay estimated nucleated cells by amplifying reference gene primers. Data came from immunoSEQ multiplex PCR; TCRdb stores just in-frame clones and leaves some out. V and J calls and clone size are copied from that table; D and trimming were computed from the DNA. The sample has about 140,000 clones, approximately 90% seen once; the top ten hold more than 2%. J is TRBJ2-3 and V is TRBV19, with TRBD2 as a possible D gene (6 bases). Specimen: peripheral blood. The TCR comes from a human donor with COVID-19, enrolled during active disease. The donor label of this sample is uncertain. The CDR3 coding sequence is TGTGCCAGTAGTCGGTCTAGCGAATTCACAGATACGCAGTATTTT. Its protein is CASSRSSEFTDTQYF.